This is a list of T cell receptor beta chains from one sample in a study of vaccination and CD4 T cells after COVID-19. These receptors have no identified antigens. TCRdb reanalysed the PCR reads using MiXCR and keeps one entry per CDR3 protein. The sample yields about 21,000 distinct CDR3 sequences, approximately 27% seen once. Source material: cultured CD4+ T cells from blood. All receptors derive from a human donor with COVID-19. Both conserved end residues are part of each CDR3. A D gene is named only where the DNA matches it firmly. A row's size may be missing; if present it is once, few, many or a size class.

>TRBV7-3|TRBJ1-1|NA|NA
CASSLYQNTEAFF
TGTGCCAGCAGCCTCTACCAGAACACTGAAGCTTTCTTT
>TRBV19|TRBJ2-1|NA|NA
CASEDGASYNEQFF
TGTGCCAGTGAGGATGGGGCCTCCTACAATGAGCAGTTCTTC
>TRBV11-3|TRBJ2-7|NA|NA
CASSRRDTTLGRQYF
TGTGCCAGCAGTCGCCGGGACACAACGCTAGGTCGGCAGTACTTC
>TRBV12-3/TRBV12-4|TRBJ2-7|NA|NA
CAITLPGGPYEQYF
TGTGCCATCACCCTCCCTGGCGGACCCTACGAGCAGTACTTC
>TRBV14|TRBJ2-1|NA|TRBD1
CASRQVGGNYNEQFF
TGTGCCAGCAGGCAGGTAGGGGGCAACTACAATGAGCAGTTCTTC
>TRBV20-1|TRBJ2-3|NA|TRBD2
CSARDQQRGEGSTQYF
TGCAGTGCTAGAGATCAACAGCGCGGGGAGGGTAGTACGCAGTATTTT
>TRBV6-4|TRBJ2-1|NA|TRBD1
CASRPGQGVHEQFF
TGTGCCAGCAGGCCGGGACAGGGGGTGCATGAGCAGTTCTTC
>TRBV4-2|TRBJ2-7|few|TRBD2
CASSHSRRGGDHEQYF
TGTGCCAGCAGCCACAGCAGGCGCGGGGGAGACCACGAGCAGTACTTC
>TRBV9|TRBJ2-5|NA|NA
CASSVTSETQYF
TGTGCCAGCAGCGTCACCTCGGAGACCCAGTACTTC
>TRBV20-1|TRBJ1-6|few|NA
CSAREPRDALSPLHF
TGCAGTGCTAGAGAGCCCCGCGACGCACTTTCACCCCTCCACTTT
>TRBV20-1|TRBJ2-5|few|NA
CSAPDHRNQETQYF
TGCAGTGCCCCAGACCACAGGAACCAAGAGACCCAGTACTTC
>TRBV27|TRBJ1-6|few|NA
CASSPQTAHNTNSPLHF
TGTGCCAGCAGTCCCCAGACAGCCCACAATACAAATTCACCCCTCCACTTT
>TRBV20-1|TRBJ2-2|few|TRBD2
CSATGISSGGARNTGELFF
TGCAGTGCTACGGGGATTAGTAGCGGGGGGGCCAGGAACACCGGGGAGCTGTTTTTT
>TRBV20-1|TRBJ1-4|NA|NA
CSARSPPARNEKLFF
TGCAGTGCTAGAAGCCCACCGGCACGTAATGAAAAACTGTTTTTT
>TRBV6-1|TRBJ1-1|NA|NA
CASGEAFF
TGTGCCAGCGGGGAAGCTTTCTTT
>TRBV5-1|TRBJ2-5|NA|NA
CASSSSSVIQETQYF
TGCGCCAGCAGCTCAAGCAGCGTTATCCAAGAGACCCAGTACTTC
>TRBV2|TRBJ2-5|NA|NA
CASSDVGAEETQYF
TGTGCCAGCAGTGACGTAGGGGCGGAGGAGACCCAGTACTTC
>TRBV20-1|TRBJ2-3|NA|NA
CSARDHRVDTQYF
TGCAGTGCTAGAGATCATCGGGTAGATACGCAGTATTTT
>TRBV7-2|TRBJ2-3|medium-sized|TRBD2
CASSLEVDSGGADTQYF
TGTGCCAGCAGCTTAGAAGTCGATAGCGGGGGTGCAGATACGCAGTATTTT
>TRBV2|TRBJ1-1|few|TRBD1
CASSADRAIMNTEAFF
TGTGCCAGCAGTGCGGACAGGGCTATCATGAACACTGAAGCTTTCTTT
>TRBV6-5|TRBJ2-7|NA|NA
CASSYRRGSYEQYF
TGTGCCAGCAGTTACCGCAGGGGCTCCTACGAGCAGTACTTC
>TRBV29-1|TRBJ1-2|NA|NA
CSVGWPSYGYTF
TGCAGCGTTGGGTGGCCCAGCTATGGCTACACCTTC
>TRBV19|TRBJ1-2|NA|TRBD1
CASSPRQGVNYGYTF
TGTGCCAGTAGTCCAAGGCAGGGGGTGAACTATGGCTACACCTTC